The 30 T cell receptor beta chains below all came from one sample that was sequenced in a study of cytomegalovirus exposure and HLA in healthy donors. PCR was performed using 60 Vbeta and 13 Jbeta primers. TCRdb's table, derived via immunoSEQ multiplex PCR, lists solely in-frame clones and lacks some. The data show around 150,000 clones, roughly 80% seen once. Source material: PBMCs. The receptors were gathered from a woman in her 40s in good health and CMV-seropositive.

The CDR3 nucleotides read TGTGCCAGCAGTTTACGGGGGGGCTCCTACAATGAGCAGTTCTTC. Its protein is CASSLRGGSYNEQFF. The chain couples TRBV28 to TRBJ2-1; 8 bases align to TRBD2. This CDR3 is 15 amino acids long. From germline, CDR1 is MDHEN and CDR2 SYDVKM. The J segment lost 0 bases and the V segment lost 2 bases, leaving 0 bases of the junction unmatched.

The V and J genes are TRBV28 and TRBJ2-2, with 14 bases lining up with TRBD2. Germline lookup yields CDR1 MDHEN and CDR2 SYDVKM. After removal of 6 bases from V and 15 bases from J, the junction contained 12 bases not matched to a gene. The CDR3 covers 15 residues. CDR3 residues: CASRPAGTSGSRVFF. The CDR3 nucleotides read TGTGCCAGCAGGCCTGCCGGGACTAGCGGGAGTAGGGTGTTTTTT.

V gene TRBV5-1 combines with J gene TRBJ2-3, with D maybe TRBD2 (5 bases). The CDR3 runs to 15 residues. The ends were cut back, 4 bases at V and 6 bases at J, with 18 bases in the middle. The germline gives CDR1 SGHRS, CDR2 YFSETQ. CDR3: CASSAGGPPTDTQYF. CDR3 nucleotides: TGCGCCAGCAGCGCCGGAGGCCCGCCGACCGATACGCAGTATTTT.

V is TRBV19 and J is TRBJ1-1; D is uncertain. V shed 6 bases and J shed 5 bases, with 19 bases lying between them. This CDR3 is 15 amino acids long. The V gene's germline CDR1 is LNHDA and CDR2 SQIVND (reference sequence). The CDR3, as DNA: TGTGCCAGTAGCGTTTGGGCATCCACTCATACTGAAGCTTTCTTT. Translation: CASSVWASTHTEAFF.

The DNA for the CDR3 is TGTGCCACCAGCAGACGGGACTGGCAAGAGACCCAGTACTTC. It yields the protein CATSRRDWQETQYF. V gene TRBV15 combines with J gene TRBJ2-5; maybe TRBD2 (6 bases). The CDR3 has 14 amino acids. Germline values: CDR1 LNHNV, CDR2 YYDKDF (reference sequence). V lost 2 bases to trimming and J lost 2 bases, with 9 bases between them.

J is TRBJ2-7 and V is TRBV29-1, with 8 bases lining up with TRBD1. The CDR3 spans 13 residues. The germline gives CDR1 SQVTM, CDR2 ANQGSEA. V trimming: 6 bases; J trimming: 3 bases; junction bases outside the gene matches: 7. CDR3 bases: TGCAGCGTGAGACAGGGGTCGGACTACGAGCAGTACTTC. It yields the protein CSVRQGSDYEQYF.

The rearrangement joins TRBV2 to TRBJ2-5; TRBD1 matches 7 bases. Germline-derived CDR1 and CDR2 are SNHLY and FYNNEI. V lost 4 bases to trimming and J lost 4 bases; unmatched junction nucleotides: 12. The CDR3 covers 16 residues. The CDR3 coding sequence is TGTGCCAGCAGTGGGGGACAGAGGGCGTTCGGAGAGACCCAGTACTTC. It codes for CASSGGQRAFGETQYF.

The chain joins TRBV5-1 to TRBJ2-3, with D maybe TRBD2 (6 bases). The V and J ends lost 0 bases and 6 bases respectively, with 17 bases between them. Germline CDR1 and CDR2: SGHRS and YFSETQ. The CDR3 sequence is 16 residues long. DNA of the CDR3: TGCGCCAGCAGCTTGGCCATGGCGGGACCGTTGGATACGCAGTATTTT. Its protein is CASSLAMAGPLDTQYF.

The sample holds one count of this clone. CDR3 residues: CASSETGPAYEQYF. The CDR3, as DNA: TGTGCCAGCAGCGAGACAGGGCCCGCCTACGAGCAGTACTTC. The chain employs TRBV28 and TRBJ2-7, with 7 bases aligning to TRBD1. This CDR3 region has 14 residues. Germline CDR1 is MDHEN and CDR2 is SYDVKM. Unmatched junction bases numbered 7, after V lost 6 bases and J lost 2 bases.

The CDR3: CASSLSSASPDTQYF. The CDR3 region has the DNA TGTGCCAGCAGTTTATCCTCCGCTAGTCCAGATACGCAGTATTTT. This chain links TRBV28 with TRBJ2-3; D not certain. The CDR3 is 15 amino acids. CDR1 and CDR2 from the germline V gene are MDHEN and SYDVKM. V was pared by 1 base and J by 4 bases, with 12 bases between.

The CDR3 DNA reads as TGTGCCAGCAGTGAAGTCGGGACAGGGGTATCTGAAGCTTTCTTT. Protein: CASSEVGTGVSEAFF. The chain combines TRBV6-1 with TRBJ1-1; 10 nucleotides match TRBD1. There are 15 residues in the CDR3. Germline V gene data show CDR1 as MNHNS and CDR2 as SASEGT. The V segment lost 1 base and the J segment 6 bases; nucleotides outside the gene matches: 5.

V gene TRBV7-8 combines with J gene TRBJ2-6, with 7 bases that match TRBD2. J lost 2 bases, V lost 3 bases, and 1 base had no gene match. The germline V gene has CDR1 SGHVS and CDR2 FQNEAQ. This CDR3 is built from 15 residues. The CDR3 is CASSLGGAGANVLTF. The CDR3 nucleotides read TGTGCCAGCAGCTTGGGAGGGGCTGGGGCCAACGTCCTGACTTTC.

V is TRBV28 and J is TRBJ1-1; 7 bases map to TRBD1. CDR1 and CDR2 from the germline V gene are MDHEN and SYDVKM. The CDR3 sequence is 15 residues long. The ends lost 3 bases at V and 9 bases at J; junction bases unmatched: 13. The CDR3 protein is CASSLSGRGPVKAFF. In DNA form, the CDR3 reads TGTGCCAGCAGTTTGTCCGGGAGGGGGCCCGTGAAAGCTTTCTTT.

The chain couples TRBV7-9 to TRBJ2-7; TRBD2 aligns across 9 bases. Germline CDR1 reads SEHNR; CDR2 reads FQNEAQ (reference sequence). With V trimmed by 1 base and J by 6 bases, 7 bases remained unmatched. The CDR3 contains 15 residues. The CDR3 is CASSLGTSDLVEQYF. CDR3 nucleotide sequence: TGTGCCAGCAGCTTAGGGACTAGCGACTTGGTCGAGCAGTACTTC.

In nucleotides, the CDR3 is TGTGCCAGCAGCTTCGGGTTTGGCTACGAGCAGTACTTC. Protein product: CASSFGFGYEQYF. This chain connects TRBV7-3 to TRBJ2-7, with D hard to call. CDR1 and CDR2 (germline): SGHTA, FQGTGA. Trimming removed 3 bases from V and 3 bases from J, with 9 bases in between. This CDR3 has 13 amino acids.

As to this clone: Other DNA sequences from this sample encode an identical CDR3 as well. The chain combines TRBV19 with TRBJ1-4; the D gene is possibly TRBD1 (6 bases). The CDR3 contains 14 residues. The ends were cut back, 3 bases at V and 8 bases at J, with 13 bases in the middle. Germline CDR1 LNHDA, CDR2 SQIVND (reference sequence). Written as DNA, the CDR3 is TGTGCCAGTAGTATTCGGGACATGTCCGAAAAACTGTTTTTT. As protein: CASSIRDMSEKLFF. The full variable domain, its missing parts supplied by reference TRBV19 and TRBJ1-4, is DGGITQSPKYLFRKEGQNVTLSCEQNLNHDAMYWYRQDPGQGLRLIYYSQIVNDFQKGDIAEGYSVSREKKESFPLTVTSAQKNPTAFYLCASSIRDMSEKLFFGSGTQLSVL.

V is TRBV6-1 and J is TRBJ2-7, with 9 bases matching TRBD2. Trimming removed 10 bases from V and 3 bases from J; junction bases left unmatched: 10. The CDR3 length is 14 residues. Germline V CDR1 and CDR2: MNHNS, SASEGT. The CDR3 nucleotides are TGTGCCACACATCGACTAGCGGACGTCTACGAGCAGTACTTC. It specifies CATHRLADVYEQYF.

CDR3 in amino acids: CASSMNSNEQFF. The DNA of the CDR3 is TGTGCCAGTAGTATGAACAGCAATGAGCAGTTCTTC. This chain uses TRBV19 with TRBJ2-1; no firm D call. The V gene lost 3 bases and the J gene lost 6 bases, with 6 bases spanning the gap. Germline V gives CDR1 LNHDA, CDR2 SQIVND (reference sequence). This CDR3 spans 12 amino acids.

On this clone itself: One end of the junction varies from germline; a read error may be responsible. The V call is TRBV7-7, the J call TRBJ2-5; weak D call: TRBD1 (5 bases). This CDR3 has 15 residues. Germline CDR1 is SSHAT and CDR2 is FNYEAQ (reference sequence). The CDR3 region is CASSLDPTVQETQYF. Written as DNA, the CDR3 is TGTGCTAGCAGCTTAGACCCGACAGTCCAAGAGACCCAGTACTTC. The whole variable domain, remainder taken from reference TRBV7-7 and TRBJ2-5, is GAGVSQSPRYKVTKRGQDVTLRCDPISSHATLYWYQQALGQGPEFLTYFNYEAQPDKSGLPSDRFSAERPEGSISTLTIQRTEQRDSAMYRCASSLDPTVQETQYFGPGTRLLVL.

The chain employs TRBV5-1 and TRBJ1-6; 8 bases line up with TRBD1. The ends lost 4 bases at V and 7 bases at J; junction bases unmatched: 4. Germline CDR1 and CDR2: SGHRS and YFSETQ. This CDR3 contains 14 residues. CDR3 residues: CASSVTGVNSPLHF. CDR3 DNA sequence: TGCGCCAGCAGCGTGACAGGGGTGAATTCACCCCTCCACTTT.

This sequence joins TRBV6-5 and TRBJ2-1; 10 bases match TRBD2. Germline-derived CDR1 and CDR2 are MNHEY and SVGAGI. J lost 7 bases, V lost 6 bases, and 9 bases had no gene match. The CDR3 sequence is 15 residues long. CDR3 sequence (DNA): TGTGCCAGCAGATATCTAGCGGGAGTGGGAAATGAGCAGTTCTTC. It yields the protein CASRYLAGVGNEQFF.

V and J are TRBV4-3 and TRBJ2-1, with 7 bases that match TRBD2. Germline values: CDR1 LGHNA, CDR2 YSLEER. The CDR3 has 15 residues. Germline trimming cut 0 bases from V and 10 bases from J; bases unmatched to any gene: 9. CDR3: CASSQDRMRLAEQFF. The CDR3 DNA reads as TGCGCCAGCAGCCAAGATAGAATGCGACTAGCCGAGCAGTTCTTC.

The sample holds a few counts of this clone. This CDR3 reads CATSSDQGRETQYF. In nucleotides, the CDR3 is TGTGCCACCAGCAGCGATCAGGGCAGGGAGACCCAGTACTTC. The gene calls are TRBV15 and TRBJ2-5; D may be TRBD1 (5 bases). Trimming shortened V by 3 bases and J by 5 bases, and 13 bases separated the two germline ends. The CDR3 loop spans 14 amino acids. The germline V gene has CDR1 LNHNV and CDR2 YYDKDF (reference sequence).

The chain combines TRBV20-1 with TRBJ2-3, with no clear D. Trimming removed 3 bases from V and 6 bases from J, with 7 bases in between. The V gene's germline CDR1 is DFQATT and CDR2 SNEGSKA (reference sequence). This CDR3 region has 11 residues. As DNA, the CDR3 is TGCAGTGCTAGCTGGAGTGATACGCAGTATTTT. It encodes CSASWSDTQYF.

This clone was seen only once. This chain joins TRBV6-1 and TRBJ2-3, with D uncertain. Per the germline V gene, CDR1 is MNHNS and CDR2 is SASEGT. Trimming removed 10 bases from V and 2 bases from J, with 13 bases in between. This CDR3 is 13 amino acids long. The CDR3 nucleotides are TGTGCCACCCAACGCCTACTCACAGATACGCAGTATTTT. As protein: CATQRLLTDTQYF.

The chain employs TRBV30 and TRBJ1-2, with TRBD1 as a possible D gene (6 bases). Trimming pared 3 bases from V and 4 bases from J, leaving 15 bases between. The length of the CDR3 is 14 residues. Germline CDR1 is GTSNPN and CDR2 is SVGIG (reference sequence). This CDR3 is CAWRSRTGTYGYTF. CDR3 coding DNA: TGTGCCTGGAGATCTCGAACAGGGACCTATGGCTACACCTTC.

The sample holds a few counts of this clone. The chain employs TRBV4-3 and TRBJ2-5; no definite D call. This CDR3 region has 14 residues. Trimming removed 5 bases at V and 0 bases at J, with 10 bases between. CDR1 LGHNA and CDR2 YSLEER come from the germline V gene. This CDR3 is CASSTLEYQETQYF. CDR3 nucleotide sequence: TGCGCCAGCAGCACCCTAGAGTACCAAGAGACCCAGTACTTC.

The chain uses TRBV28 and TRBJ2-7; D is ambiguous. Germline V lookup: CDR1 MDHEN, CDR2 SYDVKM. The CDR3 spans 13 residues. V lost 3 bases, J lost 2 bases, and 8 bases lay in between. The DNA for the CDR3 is TGTGCCAGCAGTTTGCGTTTAACCTACGAGCAGTACTTC. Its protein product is CASSLRLTYEQYF. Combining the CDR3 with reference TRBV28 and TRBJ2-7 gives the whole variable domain DVKVTQSSRYLVKRTGEKVFLECVQDMDHENMFWYRQDPGLGLRLIYFSYDVKMKEKGDIPEGYSVSREKKERFSLILESASTNQTSMYLCASSLRLTYEQYFGPGTRLTVT.

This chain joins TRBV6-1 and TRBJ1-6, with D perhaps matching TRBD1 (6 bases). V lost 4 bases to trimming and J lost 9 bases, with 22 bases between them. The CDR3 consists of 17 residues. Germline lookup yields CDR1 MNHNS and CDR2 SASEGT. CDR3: CASSGRGQGSDTSPLHF. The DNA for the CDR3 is TGTGCCAGCAGTGGCCGTGGGCAGGGGTCCGATACTTCACCCCTCCACTTT.

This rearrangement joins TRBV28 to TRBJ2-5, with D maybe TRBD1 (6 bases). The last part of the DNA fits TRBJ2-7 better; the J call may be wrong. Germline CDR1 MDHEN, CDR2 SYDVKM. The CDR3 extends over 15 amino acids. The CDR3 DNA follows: TGTGCCAGCAGTTTATTGGACAGAATCTCCTACGAGCAGTACTTC. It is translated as CASSLLDRISYEQYF.